This entry concerns a single T cell receptor beta chain. The data stem from a study of Ad26.COV2.S vaccination and SARS-CoV-2 variants. About the research overall: Dosing was one shot or two shots 56 days apart.

CDR1 and CDR2 (germline): SEHNR, FQNEAQ (reference sequence). The CDR3 is 16 amino acids. V was clipped by 1 base and J by 7 bases; unmatched bases: 9. Treatment specified: approximately 18 received Ad26.COV2.S at low or high dose, single or two shots; about 5 received placebo; per-sample allocation not given. Specimen acquisition occurred on day 63 following the initial vaccine or placebo injection. In Boston, an adult donor aged 18-55 years took part. Data came from immunoSEQ multiplex PCR; TCRdb stores just in-frame clones and leaves some out. The sample consists of about 410,000 clones, approximately 90% of them appearing once.

The receptor's source is a person between 18 and 65 years old who received the Ad26.COV2.S COVID-19 vaccine or a placebo. The source material was peripheral blood, sampled in a trial of Ad26.COV2.S vaccine versus placebo. V gene TRBV7-9 combines with J gene TRBJ2-5; the match to TRBD2 covers 10 bases. The CDR3 coding sequence is TGTGCCAGCAGCTTAGGAACTAGCGGGGTTGGGGGGACCCAGTACTTC. Protein product: CASSLGTSGVGGTQYF. Full variable domain (missing parts from reference TRBV7-9 and TRBJ2-5): DTGVSQNPRHKITKRGQNVTFRCDPISEHNRLYWYRQTLGQGPEFLTYFQNEAQLEKSRLLSDRFSAERPKGSFSTLEIQRTEQGDSAMYLCASSLGTSGVGGTQYFGPGTRLLVL.